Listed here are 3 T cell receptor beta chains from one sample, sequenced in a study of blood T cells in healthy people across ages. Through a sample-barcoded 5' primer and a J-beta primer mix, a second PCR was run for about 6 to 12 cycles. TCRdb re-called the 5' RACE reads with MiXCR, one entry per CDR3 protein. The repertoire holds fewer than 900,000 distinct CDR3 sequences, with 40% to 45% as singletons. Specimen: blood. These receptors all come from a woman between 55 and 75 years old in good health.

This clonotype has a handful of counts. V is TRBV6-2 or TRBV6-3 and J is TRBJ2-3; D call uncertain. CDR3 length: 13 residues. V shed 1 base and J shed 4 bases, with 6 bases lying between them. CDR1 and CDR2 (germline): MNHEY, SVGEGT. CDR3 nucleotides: TGTGCCAGCAGTTACTTGGGGTCAGATACGCAGTATTTT. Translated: CASSYLGSDTQYF.

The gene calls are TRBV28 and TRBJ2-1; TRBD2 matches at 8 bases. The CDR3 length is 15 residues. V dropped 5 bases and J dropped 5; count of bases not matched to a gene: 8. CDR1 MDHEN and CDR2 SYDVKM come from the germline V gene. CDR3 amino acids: CASSTAGGANNEQFF. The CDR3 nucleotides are TGTGCCAGCAGTACCGCGGGAGGTGCTAACAATGAGCAGTTCTTC.

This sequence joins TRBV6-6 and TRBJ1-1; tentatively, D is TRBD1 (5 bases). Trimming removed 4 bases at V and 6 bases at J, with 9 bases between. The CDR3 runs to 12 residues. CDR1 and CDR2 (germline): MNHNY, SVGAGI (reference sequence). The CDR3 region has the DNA TGTGCCAGCAGTTTCAGGGAGGCTGAAGCTTTCTTT. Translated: CASSFREAEAFF.